This T cell receptor (beta chain) comes out of a study of neurological immune-mediated disorders. This clonotype was picked up many times. TCRdb called the 5' RACE reads again in MiXCR, with one record for every CDR3 protein. The sample yields approximately 86,000 distinct CDR3 sequences, just over 2.5% seen once. The unsorted libraries were prepared from 2 million PBMCs (stored at -80 C). From germline, CDR1 is LGHNA and CDR2 YSLEER. The length of the CDR3 is 13 residues. The ends lost 4 bases at V and 14 bases at J; junction bases unmatched: 9. The chain links TRBV4-3 to TRBJ2-1; 9 bases match TRBD2. Specimen: PBMCs. This TCR came from a woman under 40 with multiple sclerosis. This CDR3 reads CASSLVSGSGEFF. The CDR3, as DNA: TGCGCCAGCAGCCTCGTTAGCGGGAGTGGGGAGTTCTTC.